The clone carrying this T cell receptor (beta chain) turned up a few times. What it recognizes is unknown. Germline V CDR1 and CDR2: DFQATT, SNEGSKA (reference sequence). With 5 bases clipped from V and 8 bases from J, the junction kept 3 bases outside the gene matches. The CDR3 sequence is 11 residues long. This record comes from a study of post-analysis software for immune sequencing data. Study-wide results and limits: Samples from one preparation batch, clustered by F measure, grouped strongly together. In multiple sclerosis, normalized Chao1 diversity was significantly below that of controls. Roughly five TRBV segments appeared more often in patients than in controls, and TRBV5-6, TRBV5-1 and TRBV20-1 were among these.

Unique molecular identifiers had been added to the TCR beta cDNA libraries. A population of roughly 0.85 to 10 million T cells gave rise to about 500,000 cDNA molecules. TCRdb ran MiXCR on the PCR reads and lists one entry per CDR3 protein. This sample has 750,000 to 950,000 distinct CDR3 sequences, with 40% to 55% found just once. Sample: blood. This TCR came from a girl aged 10 to 17 with multiple sclerosis. V is TRBV20-1 and J is TRBJ2-3; TRBD2 aligns across 8 bases. CDR3: CSAALAATQYF. The CDR3 bases are TGCAGTGCTGCACTAGCGGCTACGCAGTATTTT.